One and the same sample provided the 28 T cell receptor beta chains below, sequenced in a study of T-cell memory formation after mild COVID-19. TCRdb passed the 5' RACE reads through MiXCR, listing each CDR3 protein once. The table has more than 300,000 distinct CDR3 sequences, roughly 15% seen once; the top ten hold approximately 22%. The specimen was PBMCs or a T cell subset sorted from them (not recorded which). These receptors all come from a man in his late teens or twenties who had mild COVID-19 (a few samples of this study predate the infection). Cell type and time point are not known.

The chain uses TRBV7-8 and TRBJ2-4, with 9 positions matching TRBD1. V lost 4 bases to trimming and J lost 1 base; unmatched junction nucleotides: 5. The germline CDR1 and CDR2 sequences are SGHVS and FQNEAQ. The CDR3 length is 16 residues. This CDR3 reads CASSYGQGTAKNIQYF. CDR3 nucleotide sequence: TGTGCCAGCAGCTACGGACAGGGGACGGCCAAAAACATTCAGTACTTC.

The chain recombines TRBV11-2 with TRBJ2-7, with TRBD1 as a possible D gene (5 bases). Trimming left V 5 bases short and J 7 bases short, with 18 bases between. The germline V gene encodes CDR1 SGHAT and CDR2 FQNNGV. This CDR3 is built from 14 residues. The CDR3 nucleotides read TGTGCCAGCAGCCCCAGGGTGGACCCTCTGGAGCAGTACTTC. Amino acids: CASSPRVDPLEQYF.

This chain joins TRBV4-2 and TRBJ2-7; D remains ambiguous. The CDR3 consists of 15 residues. Germline CDR1 is LGHNA and CDR2 is YNFKEQ. V was shortened by 0 bases and J by 0 bases, with 9 bases between the two germline ends. The CDR3 sequence is CASSQESASSYEQYF. CDR3 nucleotides: TGTGCCAGCAGCCAAGAGTCAGCGAGCTCCTACGAGCAGTACTTC.

The rearrangement joins TRBV29-1 to TRBJ2-1; D is possibly TRBD2 (5 bases). Germline V lookup: CDR1 SQVTM, CDR2 ANQGSEA. V shed 6 bases and J shed 14 bases, with 17 bases lying between them. The CDR3 spans 11 residues. In DNA form, the CDR3 reads TGCAGCGTGAAACTTAGCGAGTGGAAGTTCTTC. It encodes CSVKLSEWKFF.

This clonotype was counted at least ten times. The V and J genes are TRBV24-1 and TRBJ1-5; D ambiguous. Deletions cut 4 bases from V and 5 bases from J, with 11 bases between. The CDR3 runs to 14 residues. Germline V lookup: CDR1 KGHDR, CDR2 SFDVKD. The CDR3 sequence is CATSEAGWDQPQHF. The CDR3, as DNA: TGTGCCACCAGTGAGGCGGGGTGGGATCAGCCCCAGCATTTT.

This clonotype was seen many times. V and J are TRBV6-6 and TRBJ1-1; D remains ambiguous. CDR1 is MNHNY, CDR2 SVGAGI, per germline (reference sequence). The CDR3 loop spans 12 amino acids. The V and J ends lost 8 bases and 5 bases respectively, with 12 bases between them. CDR3: CASEGYGTEAFF. CDR3 DNA: TGTGCCAGCGAAGGCTACGGTACTGAAGCTTTCTTT.

This clonotype was seen ten or more times. This chain joins TRBV7-2 and TRBJ2-4; 7 nucleotides agree with TRBD1. The length of the CDR3 is 15 residues. Trimming cost V 3 bases and J 4 bases; bases outside gene matches: 6. The germline CDR1 and CDR2 sequences are SGHTA and FQGNSA. CDR3 amino acids: CASSFYGTEKNIQYF. CDR3 nucleotides: TGTGCCAGCAGCTTCTATGGGACAGAAAAAAACATTCAGTACTTC.

This clonotype occurred a few times. The rearrangement joins TRBV7-6 to TRBJ1-5; 8 bases fit TRBD1. V lost 1 base to trimming and J lost 6 bases; unmatched junction nucleotides: 11. The CDR3 runs 17 residues. The V gene's germline CDR1 is SGHVS and CDR2 FNYEAQ. CDR3 DNA: TGTGCCAGCAGCTTAGGCGGCAGGGGGCCCCGCGGTCAGCCCCAGCATTTT. It yields the protein CASSLGGRGPRGQPQHF.

In this sample, this clonotype turned up a few times. The chain has TRBV5-1 and TRBJ2-3; 7 bases fit TRBD1. This CDR3 comprises 13 residues. V trimming: 10 bases; J trimming: 5 bases; junction bases outside the gene matches: 10. Germline CDR1 reads SGHRS; CDR2 reads YFSETQ. The CDR3 DNA is TGCGCCGCCTCCCGGGACAGCCTAGATACGCAGTATTTT. Protein: CAASRDSLDTQYF.

The V and J genes are TRBV27 and TRBJ2-3; TRBD2 matches 8 bases. Germline CDR1 is MNHEY and CDR2 is SMNVEV (reference sequence). The ends lost 5 bases at V and 0 bases at J; junction bases unmatched: 7. The CDR3 consists of 16 residues. The CDR3 DNA is TGTGCCAGCAGTGTACATAGCGGGGCGAGCACAGATACGCAGTATTTT. It specifies CASSVHSGASTDTQYF.

The table lists this clonotype with a few counts. CDR3 nucleotide sequence: TGCAGTGCTAGAGCAATTGCCGGGGATAGGAATACGCAGTATTTT. Its protein is CSARAIAGDRNTQYF. This chain connects TRBV20-1 to TRBJ2-3; D is perhaps TRBD2 (5 bases). The CDR3 consists of 15 residues. Trimming removed 1 base from V and 7 bases from J, with 18 bases in between. Per germline, CDR1 DFQATT and CDR2 SNEGSKA (reference sequence).

This clonotype has a handful of counts. This chain joins TRBV5-1 and TRBJ1-2; a weak D match, TRBD1 (5 bases). V dropped 0 bases and J dropped 10 bases, with 7 bases sitting between them. The CDR3 spans 11 residues. Looked up from germline, CDR1 is SGHRS and CDR2 is YFSETQ. The chain's CDR3 is CASSLGQIYTF. The CDR3 coding sequence is TGCGCCAGCAGCTTGGGACAGATCTACACCTTC.

V is TRBV4-2 and J is TRBJ2-2; 9 positions match TRBD1. Germline V gene lookup returns CDR1 LGHNA and CDR2 YNFKEQ. The junction had 8 bases not matched to a gene; V was cut back by 4 bases and J by 2 bases. The CDR3 is 17 residues long. The CDR3 DNA is TGTGCCAGCAGCCCGAATACGGGACAGGGTAACACCGGGGAGCTGTTTTTT. This codes for CASSPNTGQGNTGELFF.

The CDR3, as DNA: TGCAGTGCTAGGTTTGGCAGGGCCTTTTACGAAGCTTTCTTT. Protein product: CSARFGRAFYEAFF. The chain joins TRBV20-1 to TRBJ1-1; weak D call: TRBD1 (5 bases). The germline CDR1 and CDR2 sequences are DFQATT and SNEGSKA (reference sequence). This CDR3 is 14 amino acids long. The ends were cut back, 3 bases at V and 8 bases at J, with 19 bases in the middle.

The V call is TRBV6-2 or TRBV6-3, the J call TRBJ1-2; 8 bases line up with TRBD1. Germline CDR1 reads MNHEY; CDR2 reads SVGEGT. Germline trimming cut 0 bases from V and 2 bases from J; bases unmatched to any gene: 2. This CDR3 region has 15 residues. The CDR3 DNA follows: TGTGCCAGCAGTTACTCCCAGGGGGCGAACTATGGCTACACCTTC. Translating it yields CASSYSQGANYGYTF.

The rearrangement links TRBV20-1 to TRBJ2-1, with 9 bases fitting TRBD2. There are 15 residues in the CDR3. The germline gives CDR1 DFQATT, CDR2 SNEGSKA (reference sequence). The J segment lost 5 bases and the V segment lost 1 base, leaving 6 bases of the junction unmatched. The CDR3 DNA is TGCAGTGCTAGAGGAGGCGGGGGGGCCAACAATGAGCAGTTCTTC. Amino acids: CSARGGGGANNEQFF.

This clonotype came up many times. This chain joins TRBV12-3 or TRBV12-4 and TRBJ2-1; D may be TRBD1 (5 bases). The V and J ends lost 5 bases and 1 base respectively, with 9 bases between them. This CDR3 has 14 residues. The CDR3 nucleotides are TGTGCCAGCAGTCCCGGACAATCCTACAATGAGCAGTTCTTC. Protein product: CASSPGQSYNEQFF.

The gene calls are TRBV7-8 and TRBJ2-4; D may be TRBD1 (5 bases). V was cut by 6 bases and J by 0 bases, with 15 bases left in between. The CDR3 loop spans 16 amino acids. Germline V gene lookup returns CDR1 SGHVS and CDR2 FQNEAQ. CDR3 sequence: CASRIPTDLAKNIQYF. CDR3 in DNA: TGTGCCAGCAGAATCCCGACAGACCTAGCCAAAAACATTCAGTACTTC.

This clonotype came up many times. V usage is TRBV7-2 and J usage is TRBJ2-1; D not certain. The CDR3 totals 15 residues. Germline V gives CDR1 SGHTA, CDR2 FQGNSA. Trimming removed 1 base at V and 0 bases at J, with 7 bases between. The CDR3, as DNA: TGTGCCAGCAGCTTAGGTGCGAGCTCCTACAATGAGCAGTTCTTC. Protein sequence: CASSLGASSYNEQFF.

This clonotype was counted at least ten times. J is TRBJ2-6 and V is TRBV9; no definite D call. In germline, CDR1 is SGDLS, CDR2 YYNGEE. The CDR3 is 16 amino acids. V was clipped by 3 bases and J by 0 bases, with 10 bases between them. DNA of the CDR3: TGTGCCAGCAGCGCAGCATTAAGCTCTGGGGCCAACGTCCTGACTTTC. It specifies CASSAALSSGANVLTF.

This rearrangement joins TRBV29-1 to TRBJ1-5, with D possibly matching TRBD1 (5 bases). The ends were cut back, 3 bases at V and 4 bases at J, with 10 bases in the middle. The CDR3 runs to 13 residues. Germline CDR1 SQVTM, CDR2 ANQGSEA. Here the CDR3 reads CSVDMGGNQPQHF. The CDR3 nucleotides are TGCAGCGTTGACATGGGGGGAAATCAGCCCCAGCATTTT.

The V call is TRBV6-5, the J call TRBJ1-2, with D tentatively TRBD1 (6 bases). Germline V CDR1 and CDR2: MNHEY, SVGAGI. CDR3 length equals 15 residues. V lost 0 bases, J lost 4 bases, and 12 bases lay in between. The CDR3 spells CASSYSLGHLYGYTF. Here the CDR3 DNA reads TGTGCCAGCAGTTACTCGCTGGGACATCTCTATGGCTACACCTTC.

This chain links TRBV19 with TRBJ2-3, with a weak D call TRBD2 (5 bases). In germline, CDR1 is LNHDA, CDR2 SQIVND (reference sequence). CDR3 size: 17 residues. V dropped 5 bases and J dropped 3 bases, with 21 bases sitting between them. The CDR3 bases are TGTGCCAGTAGTCTTTATGGAGCGAGCGGAGCTACAGATACGCAGTATTTT. Its protein product is CASSLYGASGATDTQYF. The full variable domain, in which reference TRBV19 and TRBJ2-3 provide the parts outside the CDR3, is DGGITQSPKYLFRKEGQNVTLSCEQNLNHDAMYWYRQDPGQGLRLIYYSQIVNDFQKGDIAEGYSVSREKKESFPLTVTSAQKNPTAFYLCASSLYGASGATDTQYFGPGTRLTVL.

The CDR3 loop reads CSVRQLQETQYF. The CDR3, as DNA: TGCAGCGTTAGGCAGCTTCAAGAGACCCAGTACTTC. V is TRBV29-1 and J is TRBJ2-5, with D unclear. The CDR3 is 12 amino acids. CDR1 is SQVTM, CDR2 ANQGSEA, per germline. The V end lost 5 bases, the J end lost 2 bases, and 9 bases lay between the germline ends.

This clonotype was detected a few times. For the CDR3, the DNA is TGTGCCAGCAGTTTGGACCAGGGACTTGAGCAGTTCTTC. Protein sequence: CASSLDQGLEQFF. J is TRBJ2-1 and V is TRBV27; possibly TRBD2 for D (6 bases). From germline, CDR1 is MNHEY and CDR2 SMNVEV (reference sequence). V was clipped by 3 bases and J by 9 bases, with 12 bases between them. The CDR3 is made up of 13 amino acids.

This clonotype turned up a few times. The chain carries TRBV10-3 and TRBJ2-1, with no clear D. CDR3 length: 13 amino acids. The V gene lost 7 bases and the J gene lost 7 bases, with 14 bases spanning the gap. The germline V gene has CDR1 ENHRY and CDR2 SYGVKD. In DNA form, the CDR3 reads TGTGCCATCACCTCCCTTGGGGAAAATGAGCAGTTCTTC. Protein product: CAITSLGENEQFF.

This clonotype was detected only a few times. The chain has TRBV7-2 and TRBJ2-7, with D uncertain. Trimming left V 3 bases short and J 0 bases short, with 9 bases between. CDR3 length equals 14 residues. The V gene's germline CDR1 is SGHTA and CDR2 FQGNSA. CDR3 DNA: TGTGCCAGCAGCTTCCGCGTCAGCTCCTACGAGCAGTACGTC. This encodes CASSFRVSSYEQYV.

This clonotype appeared many times. V gene TRBV7-2 combines with J gene TRBJ2-5; 10 bases are shared with TRBD2. V lost 6 bases, J lost 6 bases, and 7 bases stayed unmatched. The CDR3 spans 14 residues. Germline V gives CDR1 SGHTA, CDR2 FQGNSA. CDR3 region: CASSQRGGRQTQYF. The CDR3 DNA reads TGTGCCAGCAGTCAGCGGGGGGGCAGGCAGACCCAGTACTTC. The full variable domain, its missing parts supplied by reference TRBV7-2 and TRBJ2-5, is GAGVSQSPSNKVTEKGKDVELRCDPISGHTALYWYRQSLGQGLEFLIYFQGNSAPDKSGLPSDRFSAERTGGSVSTLTIQRTQQEDSAVYLCASSQRGGRQTQYFGPGTRLLVL.